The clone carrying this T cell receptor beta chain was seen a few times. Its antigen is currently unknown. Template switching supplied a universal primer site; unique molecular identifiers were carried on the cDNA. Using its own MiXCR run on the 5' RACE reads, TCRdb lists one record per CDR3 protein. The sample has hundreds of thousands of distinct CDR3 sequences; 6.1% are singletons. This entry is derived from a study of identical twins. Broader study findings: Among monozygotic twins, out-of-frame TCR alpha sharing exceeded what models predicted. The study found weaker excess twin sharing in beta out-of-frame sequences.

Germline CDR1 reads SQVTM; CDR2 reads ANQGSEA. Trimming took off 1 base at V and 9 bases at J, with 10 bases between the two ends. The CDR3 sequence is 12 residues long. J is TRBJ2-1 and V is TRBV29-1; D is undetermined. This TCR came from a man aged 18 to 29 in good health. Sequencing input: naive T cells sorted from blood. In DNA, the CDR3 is TGCAGCGTTGAAGTTTGGTCCTCTGAGCAGTTCTTC. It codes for CSVEVWSSEQFF.